Sequencing of this TCR beta chain was carried out in a study of T-cell memory formation after mild COVID-19. Overall study results and limits: Pre-infection memory harbored some responding clones, suggesting cross-reactive memory joined. The main location of contracting CD4+ clones was CM and EM, and that of contracting CD8+ clones was EMRA.

TCRdb used MiXCR to reprocess the 5' RACE reads, holding one entry per CDR3 protein. The table includes 400,000 to 500,000 distinct CDR3 sequences, 20% to 25% detected once. From germline, CDR1 is SEHNR and CDR2 FQNEAQ (reference sequence). Trimming at V came to 3 bases and at J to 3 bases, leaving 6 bases not matched to a gene. The CDR3 is made up of 15 amino acids. This clonotype occurred a few times. Antigen specificity is unknown. The receptor was derived from an adult woman who had mild COVID-19 (a few samples of this study predate the infection). Cell type and time point are not known. The sequencing input was PBMCs or a T cell subset sorted from them (not recorded which). The rearrangement uses TRBV7-9 and TRBJ2-3; 7 bases line up with TRBD1. CDR3 in DNA: TGTGCCAGCAGCTTGGGACAGATACTGACAGATACGCAGTATTTT. This encodes CASSLGQILTDTQYF.